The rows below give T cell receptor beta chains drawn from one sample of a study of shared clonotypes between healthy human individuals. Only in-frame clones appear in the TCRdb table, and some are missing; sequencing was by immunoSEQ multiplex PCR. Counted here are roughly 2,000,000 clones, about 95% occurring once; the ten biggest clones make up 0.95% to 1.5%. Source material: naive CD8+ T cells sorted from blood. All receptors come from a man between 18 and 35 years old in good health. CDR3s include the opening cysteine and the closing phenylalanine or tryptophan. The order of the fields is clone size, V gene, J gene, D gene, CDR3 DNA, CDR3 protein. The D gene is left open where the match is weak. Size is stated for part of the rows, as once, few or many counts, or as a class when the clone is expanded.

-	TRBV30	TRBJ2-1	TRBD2	TGTGCCTGGAAGGACCCTTGGGGGGGTGATGAGCAGTTCTTC	CAWKDPWGGDEQFF
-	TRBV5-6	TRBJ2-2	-	TGTGCCAGGGGCCCTGGGTCTAACACCGGGGAGCTGTTTTTT	CARGPGSNTGELFF
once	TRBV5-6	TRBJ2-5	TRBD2	TGTGCCAGCAGCTTGGAGCGGGGGGGCCTTGAGACCCAGTACTTC	CASSLERGGLETQYF
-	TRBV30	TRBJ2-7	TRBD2	TGTGCCTGGAGTGTACCGTCTCTAGTTAGCGGGAGGGCCATGTACGAGCAGTACTTC	CAWSVPSLVSGRAMYEQYF
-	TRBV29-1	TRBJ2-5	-	TGCAGCGTTGACCCCACAGGGATGGAGACCCAGTACTTC	CSVDPTGMETQYF
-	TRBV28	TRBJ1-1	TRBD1	TGTGCCAGCAGGCCTCGCGATCAGGGGGCCGTGAACACTGAAGCTTTCTTT	CASRPRDQGAVNTEAFF
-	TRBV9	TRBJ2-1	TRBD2	TGTGCCAGCAGCGTAGAAGGACTAGGGTACAATGAGCAGTTCTTC	CASSVEGLGYNEQFF
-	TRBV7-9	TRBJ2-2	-	TGTGCCAGCAGCTCCCCGCGGGGCGGGTGGGAGCTGTTTTTT	CASSSPRGGWELFF
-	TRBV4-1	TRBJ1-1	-	TGCGCCAGCAGCCCAGAACCGGGCCCGACTGAAGCTTTCTTT	CASSPEPGPTEAFF
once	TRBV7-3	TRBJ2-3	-	TGTGCCAGCAGCCAAGTAGGGGGTATTACAGATACGCAGTATTTT	CASSQVGGITDTQYF
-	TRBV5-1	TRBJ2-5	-	TGCGCCAGCAGCTCTACGCCCGGGGAGACCCAGTACTTC	CASSSTPGETQYF
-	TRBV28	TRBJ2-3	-	TGTGCCAGCAGTTTACGGGGAATAAGATGGGGTGTTACAGATACGCAGTATTTT	CASSLRGIRWGVTDTQYF
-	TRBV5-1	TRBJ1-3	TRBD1	TGCGCCAGCAGCTTGGATCTTCTGGGACAGGGAAACACCATATATTTT	CASSLDLLGQGNTIYF
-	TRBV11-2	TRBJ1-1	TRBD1	TGTGCCAGCAGCACGCGGGACAGGGGTTTAGGCACTGAAGCTTTCTTT	CASSTRDRGLGTEAFF
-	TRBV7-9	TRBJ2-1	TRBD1	TGTGCCAGCAGCTTACCGACAGGGGAAAAATACAATGAGCAGTTCTTC	CASSLPTGEKYNEQFF
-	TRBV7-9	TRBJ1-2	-	TGTGCCAGCAGCCCACGGGGAGCTAACTATGGCTACACCTTC	CASSPRGANYGYTF
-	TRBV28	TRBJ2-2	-	TGTGCCAGCAGCCCAAGAGGGGCCGACACCGGGGAGCTGTTTTTT	CASSPRGADTGELFF
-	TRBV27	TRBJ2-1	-	TGTGCCAGCAGTTTAATCGGGGGAGGATCCTACAATGAGCAGTTCTTC	CASSLIGGGSYNEQFF
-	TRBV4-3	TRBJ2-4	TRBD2	TGCGCCAGCAGCCCTACGAGGGCTAGCGGAAACATTCAGTACTTC	CASSPTRASGNIQYF
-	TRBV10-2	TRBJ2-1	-	TGCGCCAGCAGTGAGGGGGGCCCCTCCTACAATGAGCAGTTCTTC	CASSEGGPSYNEQFF
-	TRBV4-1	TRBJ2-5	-	TGCGCCAGCAGCCAAGAAAGGTGGGGCATGTACCAAGAGACCCAGTACTTC	CASSQERWGMYQETQYF
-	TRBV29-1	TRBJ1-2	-	TGCAGCGTTGAAAACAGGGTAAATGGCTACACCTTC	CSVENRVNGYTF
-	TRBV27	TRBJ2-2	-	TGTGCCAGCAGTTTGGGAGTTACCGGGGAGCTGTTTTTT	CASSLGVTGELFF
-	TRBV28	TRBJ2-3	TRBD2	TGTGCCAGCAGTTCCGTTAGCGGGAGGGCCGATACGCAGTATTTT	CASSSVSGRADTQYF
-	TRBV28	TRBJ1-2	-	TGTGCCAGCACCCCCGGAGAGGGTGGGGGCTACACCTTC	CASTPGEGGGYTF
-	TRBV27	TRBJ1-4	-	TGTGCCAGCAGTTTACAAATCCCTCCGCAAACTAATGAAAAACTGTTTTTT	CASSLQIPPQTNEKLFF